These 25 T cell receptor beta chains originate from one sample sequenced in a study of tumor-infiltrating T cells and Merkel cell polyomavirus. Study-level information: CD8+ T cells recognized the Merkel cell polyomavirus KLL epitope.

All patients' tumors stained robustly positive for Merkel cell polyomavirus Large T antigen by immunohistochemistry. TCRdb's copy holds only in-frame clones and misses some; the assay was immunoSEQ multiplex PCR. The table lists over 20,000 clones, 70% to 90% of them singletons. Sequencing input: lymph node tissue. The receptors here all came from a man in his forties or fifties with Merkel cell carcinoma.

The J gene is TRBJ2-5, the V gene TRBV10-3, with 9 bases fitting TRBD1. With V trimmed by 11 bases and J by 5 bases, 6 bases remained unmatched. Germline CDR1 reads ENHRY; CDR2 reads SYGVKD. This CDR3 contains 12 residues. The chain's CDR3 is CASRDRAETQYF. The CDR3 DNA follows: TGTGCCTCGAGGGACAGGGCCGAGACCCAGTACTTC.

CDR3 protein: CAWRYPTGGSPLHF. For the CDR3, the DNA is TGTGCCTGGAGATACCCGACAGGGGGCTCACCCCTCCACTTT. The chain combines TRBV30 with TRBJ1-6, with 10 bases identical to TRBD1. Germline lookup yields CDR1 GTSNPN and CDR2 SVGIG (reference sequence). CDR3 size: 14 residues. The V and J ends lost 3 bases and 10 bases, in that order; junction bases with no gene match: 6. The entire variable domain, with the rest obtained from reference TRBV30 and TRBJ1-6, is as follows: SQTIHQWPATLVQPVGSPLSLECTVEGTSNPNLYWYRQAAGRGLQLLFYSVGIGQISSEVPQNLSASRPQDRQFILSSKKLLLSDSGFYLCAWRYPTGGSPLHFGNGTRLTVT.

This chain joins TRBV29-1 and TRBJ2-3; 11 bases are a match to TRBD1. Unmatched junction bases numbered 4, after V lost 5 bases and J lost 3 bases. Germline-derived CDR1 and CDR2 are SQVTM and ANQGSEA. The CDR3 extends over 14 amino acids. CDR3 protein: CSVTGTGGTDTQYF. The CDR3 coding sequence is TGCAGCGTTACCGGGACAGGGGGAACAGATACGCAGTATTTT.

The chain links TRBV5-1 to TRBJ1-1; 7 nucleotides agree with TRBD1. This CDR3 contains 14 residues. After removal of 4 bases from V and 6 bases from J, the junction contained 9 bases not matched to a gene. CDR1 and CDR2 (germline): SGHRS, YFSETQ. For the CDR3, the DNA is TGCGCCAGCAGCGCTTCACAGGGGACGGCTGAAGCTTTCTTT. Translated, it gives CASSASQGTAEAFF.

The genes are TRBV6-1 and TRBJ2-5; D remains ambiguous. The last part of the DNA fits TRBJ2-7 better; the J call may be wrong. CDR3 length: 13 amino acids. Per the germline V gene, CDR1 is MNHNS and CDR2 is SASEGT. The CDR3 is CASNMESSYEQYF. The DNA of the CDR3 is TGTGCCAGCAACATGGAGAGCTCCTACGAGCAGTACTTC.

The CDR3 protein is CACSTGGHEQYF. In DNA form, the CDR3 reads TGTGCCTGTAGCACAGGGGGGCACGAGCAGTACTTC. V and J are TRBV30 and TRBJ2-7; 8 bases match TRBD1. The CDR3 is 12 amino acids. Unmatched junction bases numbered 6, after V lost 6 bases and J lost 5 bases. The germline V gene encodes CDR1 GTSNPN and CDR2 SVGIG (reference sequence).

The chain employs TRBV5-4 and TRBJ1-1, with 10 bases identical to TRBD1. After removal of 2 bases from V and 6 bases from J, the junction contained 4 bases not matched to a gene. The CDR3 runs 14 residues. Germline values: CDR1 SGHNT, CDR2 YYREEE (reference sequence). CDR3 loop: CASSFDRGLSEAFF. As DNA, the CDR3 is TGTGCCAGCAGCTTCGACAGGGGGCTCTCTGAAGCTTTCTTT.

This chain connects TRBV5-6 to TRBJ1-2, with D uncertain. V was pared by 6 bases and J by 5 bases, with 8 bases between. Germline values: CDR1 SGHDT, CDR2 YYEEEE. CDR3 length equals 11 residues. The CDR3 here is CASTHYYGYTF. The CDR3, as DNA: TGTGCCAGCACGCACTATTATGGCTACACCTTC.

The chain couples TRBV28 to TRBJ1-2; 10 nucleotides match TRBD1. Germline-derived CDR1 and CDR2 are MDHEN and SYDVKM. Trimming at V came to 5 bases and at J to 8 bases, leaving 11 bases not matched to a gene. The CDR3 sequence is 15 residues long. The CDR3, as DNA: TGTGCCAGCAGTATCACCCATGGGACAGGGGCCGGCTACACCTTC. Translated, it gives CASSITHGTGAGYTF.

J is TRBJ1-5 and V is TRBV28, with D possibly matching TRBD1 (6 bases). Germline CDR1 is MDHEN and CDR2 is SYDVKM. This CDR3 has 15 residues. Deletions cut 3 bases from V and 6 bases from J, with 15 bases between. The CDR3 DNA follows: TGTGCCAGCAGTTTGGTGGCTCTAGGGGGTCAGCCCCAGCATTTT. It translates to CASSLVALGGQPQHF.

This sequence joins TRBV9 and TRBJ2-3; the match to TRBD2 covers 13 bases. Looked up from germline, CDR1 is SGDLS and CDR2 is YYNGEE. The CDR3 is 15 amino acids. J was trimmed by 4 bases and V by 5 bases; bases with no gene match: 4. The CDR3 nucleotides read TGTGCCAGCAGTCGGACTAGCGGGAGTTCAGATACGCAGTATTTT. This translates into CASSRTSGSSDTQYF.

The chain has TRBV5-6 and TRBJ2-1; no reliable D call. This CDR3 is 14 amino acids long. The V gene's germline CDR1 is SGHDT and CDR2 YYEEEE. Trimming pared 0 bases from V and 4 bases from J, leaving 8 bases between. CDR3 sequence reads: CASSLAGIYNEQFF. In DNA, the CDR3 is TGTGCCAGCAGCTTGGCGGGTATTTACAATGAGCAGTTCTTC.

This clone came up once. This chain connects TRBV6-5 to TRBJ1-3; perhaps TRBD1 as D (5 bases). V was shortened by 7 bases and J by 5 bases, with 15 bases between the two germline ends. CDR1 and CDR2 (germline): MNHEY, SVGAGI. This CDR3 comprises 14 residues. The CDR3 nucleotides are TGTGCCAGCACCAGATGGGGGGGTCGAAACACCATATATTTT. Translated, it gives CASTRWGGRNTIYF.

The chain links TRBV28 to TRBJ2-7; D possibly corresponds to TRBD2 (7 bases). The CDR3 has 14 amino acids. With 8 bases removed from V and 4 bases from J, the gap between germline ends came to 18 bases. Germline-derived CDR1 and CDR2 are MDHEN and SYDVKM. The CDR3 loop reads CASSGGRGGYEQYF. The DNA of the CDR3 is TGTGCCAGCTCCGGGGGCAGGGGAGGGTACGAGCAGTACTTC.

The gene calls are TRBV6-6 and TRBJ1-4; D is uncertain. The V end lost 4 bases, the J end lost 5 bases, and 11 bases lay between the germline ends. Germline V gene sequence: CDR1 MNHNY, CDR2 SVGAGI (reference sequence). This CDR3 spans 14 amino acids. CDR3 nucleotides: TGTGCCAGCAGTTCCATGCTGACAAATGAAAAACTGTTTTTT. This translates into CASSSMLTNEKLFF.

The V gene is TRBV18, the J gene TRBJ2-2, with a weak D call TRBD1 (5 bases). The CDR3 length is 14 residues. V was cut by 3 bases and J by 4 bases, with 9 bases left in between. Germline-derived CDR1 and CDR2 are KGHSH and LQKENI. The CDR3 DNA is TGTGCCAGCTCACCCCTTCAGGGCACCGGGGAGCTGTTTTTT. Translation gives CASSPLQGTGELFF.

The V and J genes are TRBV25-1 and TRBJ1-3; TRBD1 agrees at 7 bases. The CDR3 is made up of 13 amino acids. CDR1 and CDR2 from the germline V gene are MGHDK and SYGVNS. The junction had 4 bases not matched to a gene; V was cut back by 4 bases and J by 7 bases. The CDR3 region has the DNA TGTGCCAGCAGTGCAGGGGGTTTGAACACCATATATTTT. Amino acid sequence: CASSAGGLNTIYF.

This chain joins TRBV28 and TRBJ2-7; 7 bases agree with TRBD1. The CDR3 contains 15 residues. Germline values: CDR1 MDHEN, CDR2 SYDVKM. V lost 7 bases, J lost 2 bases, and 11 bases stayed unmatched. As DNA, the CDR3 is TGTGCCAGCAACTCAGGGGGTCTGGGTACCTACGAGCAGTACTTC. Its translation: CASNSGGLGTYEQYF.

The genes are TRBV10-3 and TRBJ2-1; 9 bases match TRBD2. With V trimmed by 0 bases and J by 7 bases, 16 bases remained unmatched. The V gene's germline CDR1 is ENHRY and CDR2 SYGVKD. The CDR3 sequence is 19 residues long. CDR3 protein: CAISESKGRTSVSVNEQFF. The CDR3 nucleotides read TGTGCCATCAGTGAGTCGAAAGGTAGGACTAGCGTGTCGGTGAATGAGCAGTTCTTC.

The chain recombines TRBV15 with TRBJ1-3; D perhaps matches TRBD1 (6 bases). From germline, CDR1 is LNHNV and CDR2 YYDKDF (reference sequence). V was clipped by 1 base and J by 0 bases, with 7 bases between them. This CDR3 region has 15 residues. The CDR3 spells CATSRGQDSGNTIYF. The CDR3 bases are TGTGCCACCAGCAGAGGACAGGACTCTGGAAACACCATATATTTT.

CDR3 region: CASSAQTSGPYEQYF. CDR3 nucleotide sequence: TGTGCCAGCAGCGCCCAGACTAGCGGCCCCTACGAGCAGTACTTC. This rearrangement joins TRBV9 to TRBJ2-7; 9 nucleotides match TRBD2. The J segment lost 2 bases and the V segment lost 3 bases, leaving 6 bases of the junction unmatched. Germline-derived CDR1 and CDR2 are SGDLS and YYNGEE. This CDR3 comprises 15 residues.

This clone has only one observation. This chain connects TRBV7-2 to TRBJ2-3; 7 bases are shared with TRBD1. The CDR3 extends over 15 amino acids. After removal of 2 bases from V and 3 bases from J, the junction contained 5 bases not matched to a gene. Germline assignment: CDR1 SGHTA and CDR2 FQGNSA. The DNA for the CDR3 is TGTGCCAGCAGCTTATCACCACAGGGGACAGATACGCAGTATTTT. Protein: CASSLSPQGTDTQYF.

J is TRBJ2-7 and V is TRBV7-6; D is perhaps TRBD1 (5 bases). The CDR3 covers 12 residues. V was cut by 2 bases and J by 6 bases, with 8 bases left in between. CDR1 and CDR2 from the germline V gene are SGHVS and FNYEAQ. This CDR3 is CASSLRGTEQYF. For the CDR3, the DNA is TGTGCCAGCAGCTTAAGGGGTACCGAGCAGTACTTC.

The gene calls are TRBV7-8 and TRBJ2-1, with D maybe TRBD2 (5 bases). With 5 bases removed from V and 3 bases from J, the gap between germline ends came to 14 bases. Looked up from germline, CDR1 is SGHVS and CDR2 is FQNEAQ. This CDR3 comprises 15 residues. The DNA of the CDR3 is TGTGCCAGCAGCGCAGGAGTGGCGGGCTACAATGAGCAGTTCTTC. Its protein is CASSAGVAGYNEQFF.

The chain recombines TRBV5-1 with TRBJ2-5, with 8 nucleotides matching TRBD1. V shed 7 bases and J 4 bases; nucleotides not matched to a gene: 9. CDR1 and CDR2 (germline): SGHRS, YFSETQ. The CDR3 has 14 amino acids. CDR3 region: CASSTDRGLETQYF. CDR3 nucleotides: TGCGCCAGCTCCACCGACAGGGGCCTAGAGACCCAGTACTTC.